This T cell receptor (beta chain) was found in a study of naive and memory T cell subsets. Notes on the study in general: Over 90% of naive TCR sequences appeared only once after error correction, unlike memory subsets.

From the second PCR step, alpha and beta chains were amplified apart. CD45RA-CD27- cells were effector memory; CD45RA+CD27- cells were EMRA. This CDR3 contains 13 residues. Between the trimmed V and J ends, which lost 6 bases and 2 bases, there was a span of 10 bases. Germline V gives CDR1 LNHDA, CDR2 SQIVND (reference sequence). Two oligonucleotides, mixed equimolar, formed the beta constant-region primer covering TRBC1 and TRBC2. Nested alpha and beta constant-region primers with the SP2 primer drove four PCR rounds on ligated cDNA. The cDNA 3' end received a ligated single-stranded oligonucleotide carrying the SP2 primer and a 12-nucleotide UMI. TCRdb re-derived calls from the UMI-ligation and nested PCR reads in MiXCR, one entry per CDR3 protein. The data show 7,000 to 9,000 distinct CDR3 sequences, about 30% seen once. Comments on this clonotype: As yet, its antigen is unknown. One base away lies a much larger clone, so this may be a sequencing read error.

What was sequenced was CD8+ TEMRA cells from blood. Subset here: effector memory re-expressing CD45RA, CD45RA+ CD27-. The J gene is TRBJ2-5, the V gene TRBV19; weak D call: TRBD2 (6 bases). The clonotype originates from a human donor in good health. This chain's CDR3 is CASSRDCQETQYF. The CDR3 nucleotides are TGTGCCAGTAGCCGGGACTGTCAAGAGACCCAGTACTTC.